A selection of T cell receptor beta chains follows, all from one sample in a study of preoperative IRX-2 immunotherapy in early breast cancer. The repertoire was sequenced with immunoSEQ multiplex PCR; TCRdb's copy has only in-frame clones and lacks some. The data contain around 420 clones, roughly 80% of them singletons. The sequencing here drew on tumor tissue, taken after IRX-2 immunotherapy. The receptor set was obtained from a human donor with breast cancer. Both conserved end residues are part of each CDR3. The order of the fields is V gene, D gene, J gene, clone size, CDR3 DNA, CDR3 protein. D genes are given only for firm matches. Clone size appears in some rows only: once, few, many, or a class for an expanded clone.

TRBV6-8	TRBD2	TRBJ2-7	NA	TGTGCCAGCAGTTACGGGGGTAGCGGGGTCACGAGGAACTCCGAGCAGTACTTC	CASSYGGSGVTRNSEQYF
TRBV29-1	TRBD1	TRBJ1-4	few	TGCAGCGTAAGGACAGGGGGCCAGGAAAAACTGTTTTTT	CSVRTGGQEKLFF
TRBV10-2	NA	TRBJ1-6	NA	TGCGCCAGCAGTGAGTCCCTTACCTCCGACTCACCCCTCCACTTT	CASSESLTSDSPLHF
TRBV6-8	TRBD1	TRBJ2-5	few	TGTGCCAGCAGTTACCAGTCCGGGACAGAAGAGACCCAGTACTTC	CASSYQSGTEETQYF
TRBV19	TRBD1	TRBJ1-1	once	TGTGCCACGAAAGAAACAGGGGGGAACACTGAAGCTTTCTTT	CATKETGGNTEAFF
TRBV5-1	TRBD2	TRBJ2-5	NA	TGCGCCAGCAGCTTGGATACCTTAGCGGGGCCAGAGACCCAGTACTTC	CASSLDTLAGPETQYF
TRBV6-8	NA	TRBJ2-3	NA	TGTGCCAGCAGTTACTCCGGCTACACAGATACGCAGTATTTT	CASSYSGYTDTQYF
TRBV19	NA	TRBJ1-1	few	TGTGCCAGTAGTGCCCATGGAGAGAACACTGAAGCTTTCTTT	CASSAHGENTEAFF
TRBV11-3	TRBD1	TRBJ1-1	NA	TGTGCCAGCAGCCCAGGACAGGGCACCGGCACTGAAGCTTTCTTT	CASSPGQGTGTEAFF
TRBV12-2	NA	TRBJ1-2	once	TGTGCCGGTGAGCTTGGACAGGGGGCGATAAGAAGCTACACCTTC	CAGELGQGAIRSYTF
TRBV30	NA	TRBJ1-3	NA	TGTGCCTGGAGTTTTGGTTCAGGGGCCTTCTCTGGAAACACCATATATTTT	CAWSFGSGAFSGNTIYF
TRBV5-1	TRBD1	TRBJ2-5	NA	TGCGCCAGCAGCCACAGGGGGCAGGAGGAGACCCAGTACTTC	CASSHRGQEETQYF
TRBV6-8	TRBD1	TRBJ1-2	NA	TGTGCCAGCAGTGCGATAGGACAGGGTATGGGTGGCTACACCTTC	CASSAIGQGMGGYTF
TRBV1	NA	TRBJ1-4	NA	TGCGCCAGCAGCCGACTACCGGGGGGCAGATATGAAAAACTGTTTTTT	CASSRLPGGRYEKLFF
TRBV6-7	NA	TRBJ1-4	NA	TGTGCCAGCAAGAGTTCAGGAGAACTGTTTTTT	CASKSSGELFF
TRBV11-3	TRBD1	TRBJ1-1	NA	TGTGCCAGCAGCCCGCCGGACAGGGTCACTGAAGCTTTCTTT	CASSPPDRVTEAFF
TRBV11-3	NA	TRBJ1-2	NA	TGTGCCAGCAGCTTTATCCCGGGACCCGACTATGGCTACACCTTC	CASSFIPGPDYGYTF
TRBV6-8	NA	TRBJ2-2	once	TGTGCCAGCAGTGGGACCGTCGGGGCCGGGGAGCTGTTTTTT	CASSGTVGAGELFF
TRBV6-8	NA	TRBJ1-5	few	TGTGCCAGCAGTTACAGTAGGGATCAGCCCCAGCATTTT	CASSYSRDQPQHF
TRBV19	NA	TRBJ2-6	NA	TGTGCCAGTAGTACCACCGTGACTGGGGCCAACGTCCTGACTTTC	CASSTTVTGANVLTF
TRBV7-6	NA	TRBJ1-2	NA	TGTGCCAGCAGCAGGGGCCAGTTTAATCGTGGGGGCTACACCTTC	CASSRGQFNRGGYTF
TRBV14	NA	TRBJ1-2	once	TGTGCCAGCAGCCAAGTGGGGCAGGGAAGTGGCTACACCTTC	CASSQVGQGSGYTF
TRBV10-3	TRBD2	TRBJ2-2	NA	TGTGCCATCAGTGAGTGGGAGGGGCTCACCGGGGAGCTGTTTTTT	CAISEWEGLTGELFF
TRBV11-3	TRBD2	TRBJ2-5	NA	TGTGCCAGCAGCTTGGGAATAGCGGGGGGCGGAGAGACCCAGTACTTC	CASSLGIAGGGETQYF
TRBV14	NA	TRBJ1-6	NA	TGTGCCAGCAGCCAAGGGTGGGCAACCAATTCACCCCTCCACTTT	CASSQGWATNSPLHF
TRBV12-2	NA	TRBJ1-6	NA	TGTGCCACCGCCGCGACAGGGGGTTTTTTTGATTCACCCCTCCACTTT	CATAATGGFFDSPLHF
TRBV28	TRBD1	TRBJ1-5	NA	TGTGCCAGCAGTTTATTCGGACAGGGGGTCGATCAGCCCCAGCATTTT	CASSLFGQGVDQPQHF
TRBV30	TRBD1	TRBJ1-6	NA	TGTGCCTGCGCTAAAGGGGGCGCAGGGACACCCCTCCACTTT	CACAKGGAGTPLHF
TRBV6-8	NA	TRBJ1-1	NA	TGTGCCAGCAGTTACTCGGAGGGAGCCACTGAAGCTTTCTTT	CASSYSEGATEAFF
TRBV11-3	TRBD1	TRBJ2-3	NA	TGTGCCAGCAGCGGAGAACAGGGGGTTCTTTCAGATACGCAGTATTTT	CASSGEQGVLSDTQYF
TRBV10-2	NA	TRBJ1-1	NA	TGCGCCAGCAGTGAAGGGGTCACTGAAGCTTTCTTT	CASSEGVTEAFF
TRBV28	NA	TRBJ1-3	NA	TGTGCCAGCAGTTCGGGGAGGCGGAACACCATATATTTT	CASSSGRRNTIYF
TRBV18	NA	TRBJ2-5	NA	TGTGCCAGCTCACCACCGACGGGGGGCAGGGAGACCCAGTACTTC	CASSPPTGGRETQYF
TRBV15	TRBD2	TRBJ2-3	NA	TGTGCCACCAGCAGAGATAGGGCTAGCGGGGGGTCTAGCACAGATACGCAGTATTTT	CATSRDRASGGSSTDTQYF
TRBV19	NA	TRBJ1-1	few	TGTGCCACCCATCAGGCGGGTGTAAAGACTGAAGCTTTCTTT	CATHQAGVKTEAFF